This T cell receptor beta chain was sequenced for a study of T cells in Graves' hyperthyroidism and ophthalmopathy. This clonotype was recorded a few times. The antigen remains unidentified. The CDR3 totals 13 residues. Germline V gives CDR1 SQVTM, CDR2 ANQGSEA. V was cut by 7 bases and J by 5 bases, with 17 bases left in between. Findings and caveats of the study: The authors' 13 V-J model separated ophthalmopathy from stable hyperthyroidism. Ophthalmopathy was predicted by the model a median of approximately 6 months ahead of onset. Most thyroid clonotypes that were expanded above 0.001 also turned up in blood.

RNA transcripts yielded amplified TCR beta CDR3 regions. The primer set for the first-round RT-PCR of the TCR CDR3 was HTBI. TCRdb re-called the multiplex PCR reads through MiXCR, storing one row per CDR3 protein. The sample has 250,000 or so distinct CDR3 sequences, roughly 15% seen once. This rearrangement joins TRBV29-1 to TRBJ1-1; D uncertain. Sequencing used blood. The TCR sequence derives from a woman between 40 and 50 years old with Graves' hyperthyroidism that later progressed to Graves' ophthalmopathy. CDR3 sequence reads: CSAGLWVTTEAFF. In DNA, the CDR3 is TGCAGCGCGGGCTTGTGGGTCACAACTGAAGCTTTCTTT.